This TCR beta chain emerged from a study of cytomegalovirus exposure and HLA in healthy donors. The PCR ran on 60 Vbeta and 13 Jbeta primers. Using immunoSEQ multiplex PCR, the repertoire was profiled, and TCRdb retains in-frame clones only, with some absent. The profile shows 180,000 or so clones, around 80% of them singletons. The CDR3 length is 18 residues. Germline CDR1 reads SGHTA; CDR2 reads FQGNSA. Study conclusions and caveats: Earlier analysis found most TCR beta V segments productive about 90% or about 30% of the time. One variant, a missense change in DCLRE1C, was linked in a later analysis to TCR beta V- and J-gene trimming. Most observed TCR sequences were rare, whereas some public TCRs were detected in many donors.

This clone was recorded once. Antigen: not known. The junction shows a germline mismatch at one end, possibly a read error. This same CDR3 is encoded by further DNA sequences in the sample. The chain combines TRBV7-2 with TRBJ2-7; TRBD2 matches at 10 bases. The sequencing sample was made of PBMCs. The sequence was obtained from a middle-aged woman in good health and CMV-seropositive. The CDR3 nucleotides are TGTGCTAGCAGCCTAACGAGGGTGGCTAGCGGGAGCACCTACGAGCAGTACTTC. As protein: CASSLTRVASGSTYEQYF. The full variable domain, with the rest looked up from reference TRBV7-2 and TRBJ2-7, is GAGVSQSPSNKVTEKGKDVELRCDPISGHTALYWYRQSLGQGLEFLIYFQGNSAPDKSGLPSDRFSAERTGGSVSTLTIQRTQQEDSAVYLCASSLTRVASGSTYEQYFGPGTRLTVT.